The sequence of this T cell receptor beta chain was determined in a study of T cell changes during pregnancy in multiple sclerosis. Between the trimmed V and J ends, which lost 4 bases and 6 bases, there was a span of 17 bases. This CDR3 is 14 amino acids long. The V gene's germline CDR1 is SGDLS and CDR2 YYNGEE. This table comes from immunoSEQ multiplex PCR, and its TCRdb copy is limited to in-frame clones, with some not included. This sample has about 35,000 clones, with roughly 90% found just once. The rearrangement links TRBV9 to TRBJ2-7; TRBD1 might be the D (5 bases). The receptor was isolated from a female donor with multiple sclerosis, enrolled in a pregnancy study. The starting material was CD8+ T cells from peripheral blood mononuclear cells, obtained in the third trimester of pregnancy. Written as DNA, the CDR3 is TGTGCCAGCAGCCCACAGGTTACCTTGATCGAGCAGTACTTC. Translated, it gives CASSPQVTLIEQYF.